Sequencing of this T cell receptor (beta chain) was carried out in a study of chemoradiotherapy in HPV16-positive cancers. Points from the study as a whole: Candidate HPV-specific clones and E7-related TCR motifs grew in tumor during treatment. The functional HPV-specific definition rests on just a couple of HPV16-positive patients.

The repertoire was sequenced with immunoSEQ multiplex PCR; TCRdb's copy has only in-frame clones and lacks some. The data hold around 13,000 clones, with over 75% observed a single time. Turning to this clone: What it recognizes is unknown.

The source of this sequence is a human donor with HPV-associated anogenital cancer. The sequences come from blood, collected from a patient who underwent chemoradiotherapy.

The CDR3 spells CSVESSGTAFNYGYTF. The CDR3 bases are TGCAGCGTTGAGTCTTCGGGGACAGCCTTTAACTATGGCTACACCTTC. The chain carries TRBV29-1 and TRBJ1-2; 7 nucleotides match TRBD1. This CDR3 spans 16 amino acids. Trimming at V came to 3 bases and at J to 1 base, leaving 11 bases not matched to a gene. Germline V gene lookup returns CDR1 SQVTM and CDR2 ANQGSEA.